This TCR beta chain was profiled in a study of blood T cell repertoires in COVID-19. TCRdb keeps only in-frame clones here, not all; method: immunoSEQ multiplex PCR. The sample lists roughly 170,000 clones, about 84% occurring once. Per the germline V gene, CDR1 is SQVTM and CDR2 is ANQGSEA. The CDR3 is 14 amino acids. The sequence derives from a man aged 50-60 years who had recovered from COVID-19. The sample comprised PBMCs or T cells enriched from blood (not recorded which). V gene TRBV29-1 combines with J gene TRBJ1-2, with D hard to call. CDR3 sequence reads: CSSEAPGRSYGYTF. CDR3 coding DNA: TGCAGTAGTGAGGCCCCCGGGAGGTCCTATGGCTACACCTTC.